Below, 20 T cell receptor beta chains from the same sample are listed, as sequenced in a study of patients and donors after allogeneic stem cell transplantation. Using its own MiXCR run on the RT-PCR reads, TCRdb lists one record per CDR3 protein. The data show fewer than 95,000 distinct CDR3 sequences, with about 5% seen just once and 2% to 3% held by the top ten. The source material was blood, either unsorted or a sorted T cell fraction (not recorded which). The receptors were sampled from a human donor who was either an allogeneic HSCT recipient or a stem cell or donor lymphocyte infusion donor (not recorded which). It is not recorded whose cells these are; they may come from a transplant donor.

This clonotype came up many times. The V gene is TRBV11-3, the J gene TRBJ2-1, with unresolved D. The CDR3 is 14 amino acids. V was shortened by 5 bases and J by 3 bases, with 11 bases between the two germline ends. CDR1 is SGHNT, CDR2 YENEEA, per germline. DNA of the CDR3: TGTGCCAGCAGCCCGTGGGAAAACTACAATGAGCAGTTCTTC. It encodes CASSPWENYNEQFF.

There are many counts of this clonotype. The rearrangement uses TRBV5-1 and TRBJ1-4; maybe TRBD1 (5 bases). Germline CDR1 and CDR2: SGHRS and YFSETQ. The V end lost 4 bases, the J end lost 8 bases, and 15 bases lay between the germline ends. The CDR3 covers 14 residues. The CDR3 DNA follows: TGCGCCAGCAGCAACCGGGACCCCGAAGAAAAACTGTTTTTT. This sequence encodes CASSNRDPEEKLFF.

The table lists this clonotype with many counts. V is TRBV12-3 or TRBV12-4 and J is TRBJ2-1, with TRBD2 matching 11 bases. Germline trimming cut 7 bases from V and 1 base from J; bases unmatched to any gene: 12. The CDR3 has 18 amino acids. The CDR3 DNA is TGTGCCAGCACCGGATTGACTAGCGGGATGCAATCCTACAATGAGCAGTTCTTC. Translated, it gives CASTGLTSGMQSYNEQFF.

There are a few counts of this clonotype. The V gene is TRBV20-1, the J gene TRBJ1-5; TRBD1 might be the D (6 bases). The ends were cut back, 6 bases at V and 0 bases at J, with 21 bases in the middle. Germline CDR1 reads DFQATT; CDR2 reads SNEGSKA (reference sequence). The CDR3 length is 17 residues. The CDR3 sequence: CSAPTGPTVCSNQPQHF. DNA of the CDR3: TGCAGTGCGCCCACAGGGCCGACAGTGTGTAGCAATCAGCCCCAGCATTTT.

The table lists this clonotype with many counts. This sequence joins TRBV5-1 and TRBJ1-2; D ambiguous. The CDR3 length is 14 residues. Trimming left V 0 bases short and J 1 base short, with 7 bases between. CDR1 is SGHRS, CDR2 YFSETQ, per germline. CDR3 nucleotide sequence: TGCGCCAGCAGCTTGGCCAGCGTTAACTATGGCTACACCTTC. Protein: CASSLASVNYGYTF.

This clonotype was recorded many times. This chain connects TRBV6-5 to TRBJ1-4; the D is unclear. The CDR3 loop spans 14 amino acids. Germline V lookup: CDR1 MNHEY, CDR2 SVGAGI. V lost 2 bases, J lost 10 bases, and 14 bases lay in between. The CDR3 here is CASSYALGSPKLFF. The CDR3 DNA follows: TGTGCCAGCAGTTACGCGTTGGGCAGCCCAAAACTGTTTTTT.

Many counts were recorded for this clonotype. The chain links TRBV20-1 to TRBJ2-1; TRBD2 matches 12 bases. J gave up 8 bases and V 0 bases, and 8 bases lay outside the gene matches. CDR1 and CDR2 (germline): DFQATT, SNEGSKA (reference sequence). The CDR3 is made up of 16 amino acids. The CDR3 is CSARDPGLAGRDEQFF. In DNA form, the CDR3 reads TGCAGTGCTAGAGATCCTGGACTAGCGGGACGCGATGAGCAGTTCTTC.

In this sample, this clonotype turned up a few times. J is TRBJ2-3 and V is TRBV5-1, with D perhaps matching TRBD1 (5 bases). The CDR3 length is 14 residues. V was trimmed by 0 bases and J by 3 bases, leaving 8 bases between them. Germline loops: CDR1 SGHRS, CDR2 YFSETQ. For the CDR3, the DNA is TGCGCCAGCAGCTTGGCCGCAGGGACAGATACGCAGTATTTT. This translates into CASSLAAGTDTQYF.

This sequence joins TRBV6-6 and TRBJ1-4, with 7 nucleotides matching TRBD1. V dropped 7 bases and J dropped 8; count of bases not matched to a gene: 7. The CDR3 runs to 13 residues. Germline lookup yields CDR1 MNHNY and CDR2 SVGAGI (reference sequence). The DNA for the CDR3 is TGTGCCAGCAACAGACAGGGACCCGAAAAACTGTTTTTT. As protein: CASNRQGPEKLFF.

This clonotype was counted many times. The chain joins TRBV2 to TRBJ1-1; D is uncertain. The CDR3 has 12 amino acids. Germline values: CDR1 SNHLY, CDR2 FYNNEI. The ends were cut back, 9 bases at V and 2 bases at J, with 10 bases in the middle. CDR3 amino acids: CARGQVNTEAFF. CDR3 sequence (DNA): TGTGCCAGAGGTCAAGTTAACACTGAAGCTTTCTTT.

The chain recombines TRBV11-2 with TRBJ2-4, with D hard to call. V gave up 5 bases and J gave up 7 bases, with 12 bases separating them. CDR1 and CDR2 from the germline V gene are SGHAT and FQNNGV. This CDR3 comprises 13 residues. The CDR3 DNA sequence: TGTGCCAGCAGCCCCGACCCAAATAACATTCAGTACTTC. This encodes CASSPDPNNIQYF.

This clonotype has a count of ten or more. The chain is built from TRBV12-3 or TRBV12-4 and TRBJ1-5, with D perhaps matching TRBD1 (5 bases). V lost 7 bases and J 3 bases, leaving 16 bases between the germline ends. The CDR3 extends over 15 amino acids. The CDR3 loop reads CASTYNQGINQPQHF. The CDR3 DNA is TGTGCCAGCACCTACAACCAGGGAATCAATCAGCCCCAGCATTTT.

This clonotype was detected many times. V and J are TRBV3-1 and TRBJ2-1, with 11 bases lining up with TRBD2. This CDR3 region has 17 residues. The V segment lost 0 bases and the J segment 7 bases; nucleotides outside the gene matches: 8. Germline V gene sequence: CDR1 LGHDT, CDR2 YNNKEL (reference sequence). The CDR3 protein is CASSQDGGVAGGNEQFF. CDR3 nucleotide sequence: TGTGCCAGCAGCCAAGATGGTGGGGTAGCGGGGGGGAATGAGCAGTTCTTC.

This clonotype ranks as medium-sized. The V call is TRBV10-3, the J call TRBJ1-1; TRBD1 is a possible D gene (5 bases). The length of the CDR3 is 15 residues. Germline V gene lookup returns CDR1 ENHRY and CDR2 SYGVKD. V dropped 3 bases and J dropped 5 bases, with 16 bases sitting between them. The DNA for the CDR3 is TGTGCCATCAGTGACCCCTACGGGGGGGTAACTGAAGCTTTCTTT. Translated: CAISDPYGGVTEAFF.

This chain joins TRBV19 and TRBJ2-2, with D perhaps assigned TRBD1 or TRBD2 (5 bases each). CDR3 length equals 14 residues. Trimming pared 7 bases from V and 3 bases from J, leaving 12 bases between. Germline CDR1 reads LNHDA; CDR2 reads SQIVND (reference sequence). The CDR3 loop is CASTRGAYTGELFF. As DNA, the CDR3 is TGTGCCAGTACGCGAGGGGCCTACACCGGGGAGCTGTTTTTT.

The chain has TRBV7-9 and TRBJ2-7; 8 bases fit TRBD1. CDR1 is SEHNR, CDR2 FQNEAQ, per germline (reference sequence). The trim removed 5 bases at V and 3 bases at J, leaving 6 bases unmatched. The CDR3 is made up of 14 amino acids. Here the CDR3 DNA reads TGTGCCAGCAGCCCGAGGACAGGGCACTACGAGCAGTACTTC. Amino acid sequence: CASSPRTGHYEQYF.

This clonotype was seen ten or more times. The chain combines TRBV9 with TRBJ1-1; D gene unclear. The V gene's germline CDR1 is SGDLS and CDR2 YYNGEE. V lost 0 bases to trimming and J lost 0 bases, with 6 bases between them. The CDR3 runs to 14 residues. The CDR3 DNA reads as TGTGCCAGCAGCGTAGGAGGGATGAACACTGAAGCTTTCTTT. Translated, it gives CASSVGGMNTEAFF.

This clonotype showed up many times. The chain recombines TRBV7-8 with TRBJ2-4; tentatively, D is TRBD1 or TRBD2 (5 bases each). The germline CDR1 and CDR2 sequences are SGHVS and FQNEAQ. Trimming stripped 0 bases from V and 3 bases from J, with 9 bases between. The CDR3 loop spans 15 amino acids. The CDR3 nucleotides read TGTGCCAGCAGCTTAGCGGGGGTTGGCAAAAACATTCAGTACTTC. The encoded protein is CASSLAGVGKNIQYF.

This clonotype was observed many times. The J gene is TRBJ2-1, the V gene TRBV20-1, with D uncertain. The CDR3 runs to 11 residues. Germline loops: CDR1 DFQATT, CDR2 SNEGSKA (reference sequence). Trimming cost V 6 bases and J 9 bases, with 12 bases left between them. CDR3 in amino acids: CSASYWSEQFF. The CDR3 DNA follows: TGCAGTGCCAGTTACTGGAGTGAGCAGTTCTTC.

There are a few counts of this clonotype. V usage is TRBV2 and J usage is TRBJ1-5; 8 bases are a match to TRBD1. This CDR3 spans 14 amino acids. The trim removed 5 bases at V and 7 bases at J, leaving 7 bases unmatched. Germline CDR1 is SNHLY and CDR2 is FYNNEI. CDR3 region: CASSPGQGEQPQHF. CDR3 in DNA: TGTGCCAGCAGTCCCGGACAGGGAGAGCAGCCCCAGCATTTT.